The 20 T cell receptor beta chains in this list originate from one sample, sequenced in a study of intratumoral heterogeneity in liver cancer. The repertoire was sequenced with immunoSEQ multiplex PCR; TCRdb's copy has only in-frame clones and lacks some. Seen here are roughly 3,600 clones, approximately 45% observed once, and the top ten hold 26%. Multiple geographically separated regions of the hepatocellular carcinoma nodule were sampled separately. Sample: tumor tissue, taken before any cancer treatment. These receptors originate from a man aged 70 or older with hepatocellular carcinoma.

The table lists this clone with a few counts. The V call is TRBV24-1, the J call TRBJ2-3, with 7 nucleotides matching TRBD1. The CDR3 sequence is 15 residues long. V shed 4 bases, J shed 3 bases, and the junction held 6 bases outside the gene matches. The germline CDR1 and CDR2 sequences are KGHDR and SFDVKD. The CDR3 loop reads CATSDAGGGTDTQYF. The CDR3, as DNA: TGTGCCACCAGTGACGCAGGGGGTGGTACAGATACGCAGTATTTT.

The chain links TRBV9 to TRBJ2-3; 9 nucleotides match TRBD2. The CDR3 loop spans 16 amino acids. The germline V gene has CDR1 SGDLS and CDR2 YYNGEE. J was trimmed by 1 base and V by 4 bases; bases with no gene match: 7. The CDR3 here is CASSPSGGGGTDTQYF. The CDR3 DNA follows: TGTGCCAGCAGCCCCTCGGGCGGGGGGGGCACAGATACGCAGTATTTT.

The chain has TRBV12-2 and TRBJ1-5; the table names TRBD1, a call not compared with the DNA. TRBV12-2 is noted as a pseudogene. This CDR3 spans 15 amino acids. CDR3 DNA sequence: TGTGCAAGTCGCCAAGGGGGACCTGGGGGCCAGCCCCAGCATTTT. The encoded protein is CASRQGGPGGQPQHF.

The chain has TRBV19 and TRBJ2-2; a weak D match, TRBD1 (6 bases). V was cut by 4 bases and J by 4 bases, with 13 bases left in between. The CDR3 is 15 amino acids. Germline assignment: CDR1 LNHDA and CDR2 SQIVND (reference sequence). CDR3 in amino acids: CASSTRTALTGELFF. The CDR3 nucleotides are TGTGCCAGTAGTACCAGGACAGCCCTCACCGGGGAGCTGTTTTTT.

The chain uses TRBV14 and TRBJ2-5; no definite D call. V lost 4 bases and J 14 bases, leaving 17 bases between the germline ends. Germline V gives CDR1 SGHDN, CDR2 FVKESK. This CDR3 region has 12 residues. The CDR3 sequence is CASSLPDRVYYF. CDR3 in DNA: TGTGCCAGCAGCCTCCCGGACCGGGTATATTACTTC. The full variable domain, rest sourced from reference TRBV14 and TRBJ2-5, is EAGVTQFPSHSVIEKGQTVTLRCDPISGHDNLYWYRRVMGKEIKFLLHFVKESKQDESGMPNNRFLAERTGGTYSTLKVQPAELEDSGVYFCASSLPDRVYYFGPGTRLLVL.

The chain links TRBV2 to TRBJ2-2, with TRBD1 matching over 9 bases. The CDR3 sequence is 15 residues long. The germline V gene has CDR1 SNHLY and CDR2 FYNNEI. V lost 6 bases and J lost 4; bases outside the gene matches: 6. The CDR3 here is CASRRTGVRTGELFF. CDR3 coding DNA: TGTGCCAGCAGGCGGACAGGGGTTCGCACCGGGGAGCTGTTTTTT.

The CDR3 region is CASSLPGTGKETQYF. CDR3 nucleotides: TGTGCCAGCAGTTTGCCCGGGACTGGCAAAGAGACCCAGTACTTC. The chain has TRBV5-4 and TRBJ2-5; D may be TRBD2 (6 bases). V was trimmed by 5 bases and J by 3 bases, leaving 17 bases between them. Per the germline V gene, CDR1 is SGHNT and CDR2 is YYREEE (reference sequence). The CDR3 totals 15 residues.

In DNA form, the CDR3 reads TGTGCCAGCAGCGTAGATCTGTTCACAGATACGCAGTATTTT. Translating it yields CASSVDLFTDTQYF. The rearrangement links TRBV9 to TRBJ2-3; D is undetermined. From germline, CDR1 is SGDLS and CDR2 YYNGEE. The CDR3 has 14 residues. Trimming pared 0 bases from V and 2 bases from J, leaving 7 bases between.

The CDR3 nucleotides read TGTGCCAGCAGCTCCTCTAACTATGGCTACACCTTC. It codes for CASSSSNYGYTF. This chain uses TRBV7-9 with TRBJ1-2; no reliable D call. Germline CDR1 and CDR2: SEHNR and FQNEAQ (reference sequence). V was trimmed by 4 bases and J by 0 bases, leaving 3 bases between them. The CDR3 has 12 residues.

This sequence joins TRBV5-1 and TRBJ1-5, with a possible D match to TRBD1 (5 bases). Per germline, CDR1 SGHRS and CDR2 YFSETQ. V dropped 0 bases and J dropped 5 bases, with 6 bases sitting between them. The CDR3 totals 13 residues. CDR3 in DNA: TGCGCCAGCAGCTTGGCGGGGGATCAGCCCCAGCATTTT. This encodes CASSLAGDQPQHF.

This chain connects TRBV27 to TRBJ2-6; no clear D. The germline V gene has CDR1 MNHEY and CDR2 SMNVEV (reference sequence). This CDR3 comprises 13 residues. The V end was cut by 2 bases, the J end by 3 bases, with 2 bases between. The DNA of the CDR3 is TGTGCCAGCAGTTTAGGTGGGGCCAACGTCCTGACTTTC. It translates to CASSLGGANVLTF.

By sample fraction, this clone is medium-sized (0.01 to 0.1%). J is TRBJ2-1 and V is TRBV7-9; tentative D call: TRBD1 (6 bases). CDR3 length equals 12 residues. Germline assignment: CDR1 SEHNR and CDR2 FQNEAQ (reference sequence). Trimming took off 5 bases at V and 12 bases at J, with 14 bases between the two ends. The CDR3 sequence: CASSTETGPQFF. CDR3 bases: TGTGCCAGCAGCACCGAGACAGGACCGCAGTTCTTC.

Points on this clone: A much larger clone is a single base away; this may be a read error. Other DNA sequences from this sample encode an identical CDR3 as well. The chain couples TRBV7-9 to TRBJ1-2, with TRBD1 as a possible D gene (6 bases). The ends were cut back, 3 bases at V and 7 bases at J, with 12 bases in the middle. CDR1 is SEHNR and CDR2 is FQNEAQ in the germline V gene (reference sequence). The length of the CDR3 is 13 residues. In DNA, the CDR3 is TGTGCCAGCAGCTTGGGGGGGGGCGGTGGCTACACCTTC. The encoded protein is CASSLGGGGGYTF.

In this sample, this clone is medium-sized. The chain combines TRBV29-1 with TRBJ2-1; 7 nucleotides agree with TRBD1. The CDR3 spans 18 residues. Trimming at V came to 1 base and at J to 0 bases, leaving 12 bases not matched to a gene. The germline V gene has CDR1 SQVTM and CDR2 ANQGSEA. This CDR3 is CSVEAYGQQGFSYNEQFF. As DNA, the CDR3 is TGCAGCGTTGAAGCTTATGGCCAACAGGGGTTCTCCTACAATGAGCAGTTCTTC.

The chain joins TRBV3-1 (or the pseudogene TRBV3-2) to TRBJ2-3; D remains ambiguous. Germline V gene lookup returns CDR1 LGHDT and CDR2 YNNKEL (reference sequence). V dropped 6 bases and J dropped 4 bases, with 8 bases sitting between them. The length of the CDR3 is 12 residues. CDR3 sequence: CASSLLADTQYF. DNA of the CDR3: TGTGCCAGCAGTCTACTTGCAGATACGCAGTATTTT.

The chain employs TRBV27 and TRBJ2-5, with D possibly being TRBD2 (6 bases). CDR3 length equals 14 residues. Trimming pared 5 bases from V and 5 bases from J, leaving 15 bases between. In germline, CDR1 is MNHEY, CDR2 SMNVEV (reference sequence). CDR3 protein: CASSSLGTSETQYF. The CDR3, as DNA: TGTGCCAGCAGTAGCTTGGGGACTTCGGAGACCCAGTACTTC.

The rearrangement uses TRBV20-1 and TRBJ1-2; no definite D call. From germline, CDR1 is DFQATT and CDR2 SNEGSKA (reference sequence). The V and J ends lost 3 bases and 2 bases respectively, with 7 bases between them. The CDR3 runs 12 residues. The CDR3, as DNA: TGCAGTGCTAGTGACACCAACTATGGCTACACCTTC. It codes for CSASDTNYGYTF.

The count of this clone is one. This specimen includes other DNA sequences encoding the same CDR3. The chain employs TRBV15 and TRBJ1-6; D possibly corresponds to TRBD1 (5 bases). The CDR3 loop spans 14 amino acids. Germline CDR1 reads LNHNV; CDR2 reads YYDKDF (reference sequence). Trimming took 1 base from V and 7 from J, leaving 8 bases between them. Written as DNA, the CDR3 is TGTGCCACCAGCAGAGCGGGGGTAAATTCACCCCTCCACTTT. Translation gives CATSRAGVNSPLHF.

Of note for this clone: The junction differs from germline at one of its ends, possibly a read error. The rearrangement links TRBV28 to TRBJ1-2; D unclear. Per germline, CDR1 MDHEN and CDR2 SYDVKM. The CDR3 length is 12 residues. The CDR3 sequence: CAGSLGLGGYTF. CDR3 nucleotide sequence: TGTGCCGGCAGTTTAGGGCTTGGGGGCTACACCTTC.

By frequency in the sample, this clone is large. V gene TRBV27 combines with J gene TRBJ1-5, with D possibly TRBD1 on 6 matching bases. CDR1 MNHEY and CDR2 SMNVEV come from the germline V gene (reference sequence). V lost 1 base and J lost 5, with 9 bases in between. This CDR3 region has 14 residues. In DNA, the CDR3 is TGTGCCAGCAGTTTATTCAGGGGCCATCAGCCCCAGCATTTT. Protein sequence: CASSLFRGHQPQHF.